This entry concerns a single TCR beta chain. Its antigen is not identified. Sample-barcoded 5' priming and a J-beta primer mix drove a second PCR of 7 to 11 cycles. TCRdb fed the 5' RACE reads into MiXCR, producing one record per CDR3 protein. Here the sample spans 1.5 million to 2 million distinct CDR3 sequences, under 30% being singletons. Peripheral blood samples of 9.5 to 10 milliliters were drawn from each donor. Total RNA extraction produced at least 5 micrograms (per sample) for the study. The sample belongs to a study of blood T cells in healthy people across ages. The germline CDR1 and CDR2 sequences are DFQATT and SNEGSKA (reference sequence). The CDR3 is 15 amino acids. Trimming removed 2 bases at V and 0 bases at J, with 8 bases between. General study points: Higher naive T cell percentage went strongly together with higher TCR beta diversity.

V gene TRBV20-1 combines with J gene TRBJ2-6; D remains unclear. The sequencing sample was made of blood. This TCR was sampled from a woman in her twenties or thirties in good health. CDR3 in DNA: TGCAGTGCTAGAAGACCGGACTCTGGGGCCAACGTCCTGACTTTC. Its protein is CSARRPDSGANVLTF.